The source of this TCR beta chain is a study of cytomegalovirus exposure and HLA in healthy donors (dated by TCRdb to 2016 to 2017). About the study as a whole: An earlier analysis of under 600 of the donors reported approximately 290 Gb of sequence data and approximately 110 million unique TCR beta sequences from some 180 million T cells. An early release covering approximately 600 HLA-typed donors comprised 250 to 350 gigabases of sequencing data and approximately 80 million unique TCR sequences. Of the approximately 400 genotyped donors, 65% to 90% fell in the genetic ancestry cluster associated with self-reported Caucasian donors. The study aimed to test whether cataloging public T cell receptors could reveal signatures of past pathogen exposure. The study used immunosequencing to profile the T cell repertoires of approximately 690 subjects and linked those repertoires to cytomegalovirus serostatus. Besides the first cohort of around 700 subjects, a separate validation cohort made up of around 120 different subjects was used. High-throughput TCR immunosequencing, statistical association of individual TCRs with disease status, and machine learning were combined to predict cytomegalovirus infection status. In a later analysis, previously published TCR beta repertoires from 670 or so donors were re-analyzed and high-resolution HLA genotyping was added so that TCR occurrence patterns could be studied. Rather than drawing on any new phenotypic data, the later analysis identified candidate immune exposures from TCR beta sequences and the way those sequences occurred across donors. An earlier analysis of around 580 of the donors used high-throughput TCR beta sequencing to judge whether each TCR beta V gene segment behaved as functional or pseudogenic. Alongside the repertoire data, information on donor age, sex, ethnicity and CMV serostatus was compiled. In a later genetic analysis, genome-wide SNP genotypes for about three fifths of the roughly 670 donors were used, and that subset was treated as a discovery cohort. All discovery cohort repertoires had been generated on a single sequencing platform. HLA typing covered class I and class II loci at four-digit resolution. The number of donors typed differed by locus, with about 629-630 for A, B, C, DRB1 and DQB1, more than 500 for DQA1, 600 to 610 for DPA1, and some 470 for DPB1. Roughly 5 DR-DQ haplotypes were handled as single units for association and clustering, since linkage in the cohort was strong. On average, roughly 240,000 unique TCR beta nucleotide sequences were sequenced per donor among several hundred genotyped donors of the cohort, with roughly 19% of those sequences being non-productive. The full study reports these points: Strong co-occurrence of HLA alleles, especially DR and DQ, made assigning TCR associations to individual alleles difficult. Most TCR sequences were seen in very few donors, while some public TCRs were found in many individuals. A later analysis associated around 16,000 TCR beta sequences with specific HLA alleles at a false discovery rate of 0.05. Three of the identified cytomegalovirus-associated TCR beta chains were confirmed in vitro to be specific for cytomegalovirus antigens. Several of the top co-occurrence clusters appeared to be linked to parvovirus B19, influenza, CMV and Epstein-Barr virus, according to a later analysis. This cohort had only TCR beta chains sequenced, and the lack of alpha or paired-chain data limited which features could be detected. About 15 rarely observed V segments, including chromosome 9 orphons, were excluded from the earlier analysis of just under 600 of the donors because counts were too low. Because HLA typing was missing for some donors at each locus, association tests included only the typed subset. A cluster of highly shared sequence variants was judged likely to be a technical artifact of the sequencing pipeline. In a later analysis, the rate of TCR association differed among HLA loci, with DRB1 alleles having the most associated TCRs and HLA-C alleles having the fewest. An earlier analysis of 587 of the donors showed that most TCR beta V segments appeared in productive rearrangements either about 87% or about 30% of the time, which broadly matched IMGT annotations. According to a later analysis, most CMV-associated TCR beta chains appeared to be HLA-restricted, and the HLA associations seemed to be driven largely by CMV exposure. Sequencing depth was assumed to be roughly uniform across donors in the presence/absence analyses, though that assumption may not hold. A further reported finding was that TCR beta sequences accurately predicted the HLA-A and HLA-B alleles for most subjects in the first cohort. Some IMGT-functional V segments, including TRBV6-2 and TRBV6-3, could not be told apart with the 87-base-pair reads, so those segments were excluded. In a later genetic analysis, a missense DCLRE1C variant was associated with V-gene and J-gene trimming of TCR beta chains, and the association was replicated in an independent cohort. Linkage disequilibrium might explain the correlated functional status among segregating V segments, but an unknown experimental factor could not be excluded. The authors suggested that the approach could potentially be generalized to other disease states and immunological phenotypes. The only immune exposure information available for the cohort was CMV serostatus. In a later analysis, HLA-associated TCR beta chains showed more clonal expansion and lower generation probabilities than non-associated chains that were equally common. The classifier was reported to diagnose cytomegalovirus status with high specificity and sensitivity in both the original and validation cohorts. A later genetic analysis reported fewer N-insertions in productive TCRs among donors in an Asian-associated ancestry cluster than the roughly 620-donor mean. The study gave a list of 150 to 200 TCR beta chains associated with cytomegalovirus.

The cohort comprised 666 healthy bone marrow donors. Cohort members were all nominally healthy when sampled, although unrecorded immune exposures were likely present. The donor was CMV seropositive and was included in the group of approximately 310 seropositive cohort members. A peripheral blood sample was provided by each donor, and peripheral blood mononuclear cells were used for TCR beta sequencing. The Qiagen DNeasy Blood Extraction Kit was used to extract genomic DNA from the blood cell samples. As concerns this clone: Its antigen is currently not known. Base qualities are not at hand, and no much larger clone is one base apart.

The library was prepared using the immunoSEQ multiplex PCR assay. For the multiplex PCR, a mixture combining 60 forward primers for TCR Vbeta segments and 13 reverse primers for TCR Jbeta segments was used. The CDR3 region of rearranged TCR beta genes was amplified from genomic DNA by a multiplex PCR assay. On the Illumina HiSeq System, the amplified TCR beta libraries were sequenced as 87-base-pair reads. In the authors' own workflow: Across the roughly 700 repertoires, a later analysis counted approximately 75 million unique TCR beta chains, some 11 million of which were shared by at least two donors. Raw reads were error-corrected and collapsed into unique sequences by a nearest-neighbor algorithm in which closely related sequences were merged to remove PCR and sequencing errors. CDR3 sequences were aligned to IMGT reference sequences to assign V, D and J gene segments. For a sequence to be retained, a match of at least six nucleotides was required to both a V gene segment and a J gene segment. Rearrangements were classified as productive when the CDR3 lacked stop codons and remained in frame with V and J, and all other rearrangements were classified as non-productive. Following IMGT convention, CDR3 was defined as the stretch from the second conserved V-encoded cysteine up to the conserved J-encoded phenylalanine. Sequences without an unambiguous match to a single V gene segment were excluded from the earlier analysis of 500 to 700 of the donors. An earlier analysis of fewer than 750 of the donors called V segments functional above 56.7% productive rearrangements and segregating when the between-donor standard deviation exceeded 5%. A statistical classification framework was developed to diagnose cytomegalovirus status using the catalog of TCR beta chain sequences. A later analysis assigned V and J genes by comparing TCR nucleotide sequences with IMGT/GENE-DB human TR gene sequences. A later analysis assigned CDR3 sequences and most-parsimonious VDJ recombination scenarios with the TCRdist pipeline. A later analysis defined each TCR beta chain by its CDR3 amino acid sequence plus V-gene family, and excluded reads lacking a unique V-gene family. A later analysis removed 550 to 700 highly shared, low-generation-probability nucleotide sequences to deal with suspected cross-contamination and a sequencing artifact. For each public chain, a later analysis derived a clonal expansion index from normalized ranks of inferred template counts within each repertoire. In a later analysis, generation probabilities were computed with a VDJ recombination model fitted to out-of-frame rearrangements, and the resulting probabilities were checked against IGoR. In a later analysis, TCR-TCR, TCR-HLA and TCR-CMV co-occurrence was scored with hypergeometric tests, and a repertoire-size bias correction was applied to TCR pairs. A later analysis estimated false discovery rates by permuting HLA or CMV assignments 20 times. A later analysis grouped co-occurring TCRs with DBSCAN, adding TCRdist sequence similarity when clustering within HLA-allele-positive subsets. Co-occurrence clustering excluded repertoires with fewer than 30,000 or more than 120,000 public chains, plus five with anomalous nucleotide sharing. As stored in TCRdb, this immuneACCESS dataset retains in-frame rearrangements with V and J assigned. A fraction of the clones does not appear; measured against another copy, unresolved V genes explain less than half of the discrepancy, and the remainder lacks a known reason. Clone size and V and J calls were adopted from that table, with D and trimming inferred from the DNA. This sample comprises 100,000 to 150,000 clones, under 85% of them detected only once. The top ten clones comprise about 13% of the sample.

Unmatched junction bases come to 2, with V trimmed by 4 bases and J by 2 bases. CDR1 and CDR2 were assigned from the germline V gene as SGHRS and YFSETQ. The CDR3 covers 15 residues, taking in both the cysteine and the phenylalanine. Only the CDR3 DNA stays, 45 bases, in frame from base 1. Material for sequencing was PBMCs. The sequence joins TRBV5-1 to TRBJ2-7; 14 central nucleotides agree with TRBD2. The receptor's source is a woman in her thirties or forties in good health and CMV-seropositive. The DNA is TGCGCCAGCAGCATGGGACTAGCGGGAGCCTACGAGCAGTACTTC. Its amino acids are CASSMGLAGAYEQYF. Outside the CDR3, residues come from the reference TRBV5-1 and TRBJ2-7 proteins, so the full variable domain is: KAGVTQTPRYLIKTRGQQVTLSCSPISGHRSVSWYQQTPGQGLQFLFEYFSETQRNKGNFPGRFSGRQFSNSRSEMNVSTLELGDSALYLCASSMGLAGAYEQYFGPGTRLTVT.